The 6 T cell receptor beta chains below all came from one sample that was sequenced in a study of shared clonotypes between healthy human individuals. Measured with immunoSEQ multiplex PCR; TCRdb has only the in-frame clones, and not every one. The table records about 1 million clones, roughly 75% of them present only once. Sequences were obtained from memory CD4+ T cells sorted from blood. The sample's subset: CD45RA-negative fraction. The source of these receptors is a man aged 18 to 29 in good health.

CDR3 sequence: CASSGAGGRGETQYF. In DNA, the CDR3 is TGTGCCAGCAGCGGTGCGGGGGGAAGAGGAGAGACCCAGTACTTC. The gene calls are TRBV9 and TRBJ2-5, with TRBD2 matching over 8 bases. Per the germline V gene, CDR1 is SGDLS and CDR2 is YYNGEE. J lost 4 bases, V lost 3 bases, and 8 bases had no gene match. The CDR3 is 15 residues long.

This clone showed up just once. This sequence joins TRBV29-1 and TRBJ2-6; D unresolved. Germline assignment: CDR1 SQVTM and CDR2 ANQGSEA. The CDR3 covers 17 residues. Trimming removed 0 bases from V and 0 bases from J, with 12 bases in between. The CDR3 sequence is CSVEEWVGGSGANVLTF. CDR3 bases: TGCAGCGTTGAAGAGTGGGTGGGTGGCTCTGGGGCCAACGTCCTGACTTTC.

This clone has just one count. The rearrangement uses TRBV19 and TRBJ2-5, with 7 bases identical to TRBD2. The CDR3 extends over 16 amino acids. J was trimmed by 2 bases and V by 2 bases; bases with no gene match: 8. CDR1 is LNHDA, CDR2 SQIVND, per germline (reference sequence). The CDR3 coding sequence is TGTGCCAGTAGTATATGGGGAGGGGCGGGGCAAGAGACCCAGTACTTC. This encodes CASSIWGGAGQETQYF.

This clone occurred once. The V call is TRBV2, the J call TRBJ1-5; 9 bases are shared with TRBD1. J lost 6 bases, V lost 5 bases, and 14 bases had no gene match. CDR3 size: 17 residues. Germline CDR1 is SNHLY and CDR2 is FYNNEI. CDR3 loop: CASSLLSGGQGFQPQHF. The CDR3 DNA reads as TGTGCCAGCAGTCTTCTCTCCGGAGGACAGGGGTTTCAGCCCCAGCATTTT.

This clone showed up just a few times. Here the CDR3 DNA reads TGTGCCAGCAGTACAGGGGGCCAGAGAGCTTTCTTT. Translated: CASSTGGQRAFF. The chain is built from TRBV25-1 and TRBJ1-1; 9 positions agree with TRBD1. The germline CDR1 and CDR2 sequences are MGHDK and SYGVNS. Trimming took 5 bases from V and 10 from J; bases not matched to a gene: 5. This CDR3 region has 12 residues.

The rearrangement joins TRBV25-1 to TRBJ2-6; D ambiguous. The V gene lost 4 bases and the J gene lost 8 bases, with 9 bases spanning the gap. This CDR3 has 13 amino acids. The germline V gene has CDR1 MGHDK and CDR2 SYGVNS. CDR3 region: CASSVTGPNVLTF. CDR3 coding DNA: TGTGCCAGCAGTGTCACTGGCCCCAACGTCCTGACTTTC. Combining the CDR3 with reference TRBV25-1 and TRBJ2-6 gives the whole variable domain EADIYQTPRYLVIGTGKKITLECSQTMGHDKMYWYQQDPGMELHLIHYSYGVNSTEKGDLSSESTVSRIRTEHFPLTLESARPSHTSQYLCASSVTGPNVLTFGAGSRLTVL.